Below are 26 T cell receptor beta chains sequenced from a single sample in a study of identical twins. TCRdb re-called the 5' RACE reads with MiXCR, one entry per CDR3 protein. In the table there are some 900,000 distinct CDR3 sequences, roughly an eighth of which are singletons. These same data were also listed under a study on yellow fever vaccine responses in identical twins.

Sample: PBMCs. These receptors all come from a woman aged 18 to 35 in good health.

The V gene is TRBV28, the J gene TRBJ2-5; the D is unclear. Per the germline V gene, CDR1 is MDHEN and CDR2 is SYDVKM. Trimming cost V 9 bases and J 3 bases, with 11 bases left between them. This CDR3 spans 12 amino acids. The CDR3 coding sequence is TGTGCCAGTATGTCTACAGAAGAGACCCAGTACTTC. Protein product: CASMSTEETQYF.

This clonotype has at least ten counts. The chain is built from TRBV12-3 or TRBV12-4 and TRBJ2-1; 7 bases match TRBD2. The CDR3 covers 15 residues. Germline trimming cut 2 bases from V and 8 bases from J; bases unmatched to any gene: 9. The CDR3 DNA is TGTGCCAGCAGTTTACTTGGCGGGAGACGGCATGAGCAGTTCTTC. Protein sequence: CASSLLGGRRHEQFF.

This rearrangement joins TRBV12-3 or TRBV12-4 to TRBJ2-1; 12 bases line up with TRBD2. Germline trimming cut 5 bases from V and 3 bases from J; bases unmatched to any gene: 5. This CDR3 is built from 16 residues. The CDR3 protein is CASSPSGRALYNEQFF. Here the CDR3 DNA reads TGTGCCAGCAGTCCTAGCGGGAGGGCCCTCTACAATGAGCAGTTCTTC.

The genes are TRBV5-1 and TRBJ2-5, with D maybe TRBD1 (5 bases). This CDR3 comprises 16 residues. V was shortened by 0 bases and J by 3 bases, with 15 bases between the two germline ends. Germline V lookup: CDR1 SGHRS, CDR2 YFSETQ. The CDR3 region has the DNA TGCGCCAGCAGCTTGGGTCCCCAGGGAAAAAAAGAGACCCAGTACTTC. It is translated as CASSLGPQGKKETQYF.

The V gene is TRBV7-9, the J gene TRBJ1-1; 7 bases are a match to TRBD1. Germline V gene sequence: CDR1 SEHNR, CDR2 FQNEAQ (reference sequence). V was clipped by 3 bases and J by 12 bases; unmatched bases: 7. This CDR3 has 12 amino acids. CDR3 in DNA: TGTGCCAGCAGCTTTGAGACAGGGAGAACTTTCTTT. It specifies CASSFETGRTFF.

The V and J genes are TRBV7-8 and TRBJ2-1; D could derive from TRBD1 or TRBD2 (6 bases each). V was shortened by 0 bases and J by 5 bases, with 11 bases between the two germline ends. CDR1 and CDR2 from the germline V gene are SGHVS and FQNEAQ. This CDR3 contains 15 residues. This CDR3 is CASSLAGGVDNEQFF. CDR3 sequence (DNA): TGTGCCAGCAGCTTAGCCGGGGGCGTAGACAATGAGCAGTTCTTC.

This clonotype was detected a few times. The chain links TRBV24-1 to TRBJ1-1; D perhaps matches TRBD1 (6 bases). Trimming cost V 1 base and J 7 bases, with 9 bases left between them. This CDR3 is 13 amino acids long. The germline V gene has CDR1 KGHDR and CDR2 SFDVKD. CDR3 amino acids: CATSDFGGREAFF. The CDR3 DNA follows: TGTGCCACCAGTGATTTCGGGGGCCGTGAAGCTTTCTTT.

In its sample, this clonotype was seen a few times. J is TRBJ1-1 and V is TRBV2; tentative D call: TRBD1 (5 bases). The CDR3 spans 15 residues. Trimming shortened V by 6 bases and J by 4 bases, and 18 bases separated the two germline ends. Germline V gene lookup returns CDR1 SNHLY and CDR2 FYNNEI. The CDR3: CASSDSDRLGTEAFF. In nucleotides, the CDR3 is TGTGCCAGCAGCGACAGTGACCGACTGGGCACTGAAGCTTTCTTT.

This clonotype was observed a few times. The chain combines TRBV27 with TRBJ2-5; 7 nucleotides match TRBD2. V was clipped by 11 bases and J by 5 bases; unmatched bases: 11. This CDR3 has 13 residues. Germline loops: CDR1 MNHEY, CDR2 SMNVEV (reference sequence). The CDR3 here is CAAAVGRGETQYF. The CDR3 DNA reads as TGTGCCGCGGCGGTGGGGCGGGGGGAGACCCAGTACTTC.

This clonotype was seen only a few times. The chain uses TRBV18 and TRBJ2-1; no definite D call. The CDR3 has 12 residues. Between the trimmed V and J ends, which lost 2 bases and 7 bases, there was a span of 6 bases. Germline lookup yields CDR1 KGHSH and CDR2 LQKENI. DNA of the CDR3: TGTGCCAGCTCACCAGAGACAAATGAGCAGTTCTTC. Translating it yields CASSPETNEQFF. Full variable domain (rest looked up from reference TRBV18 and TRBJ2-1): NAGVMQNPRHLVRRRGQEARLRCSPMKGHSHVYWYRQLPEEGLKFMVYLQKENIIDESGMPKERFSAEFPKEGPSILRIQQVVRGDSAAYFCASSPETNEQFFGPGTRLTVL.

This clonotype appeared a few times. CDR3 nucleotides: TGCGCCAGCAGCTTGAGCGGGGACCTCCGCGAGCAGTACTTC. It translates to CASSLSGDLREQYF. This chain links TRBV5-1 with TRBJ2-7, with TRBD2 matching 7 bases. V shed 1 base and J 6 bases; nucleotides not matched to a gene: 7. Germline V gene lookup returns CDR1 SGHRS and CDR2 YFSETQ. This CDR3 spans 14 amino acids.

This clonotype occurred a few times. V is TRBV3-1 and J is TRBJ2-7; 11 nucleotides align to TRBD2. V gave up 2 bases and J gave up 4 bases; unmatched junction bases: 16. Germline CDR1 and CDR2: LGHDT and YNNKEL (reference sequence). The CDR3 is 19 amino acids. CDR3 sequence (DNA): TGTGCCAGCAGCCAATCACCCGGGACTAGCGGACGGTGGGCTTACGAGCAGTACTTC. It is translated as CASSQSPGTSGRWAYEQYF.

This clonotype was counted ten times or more. The V gene is TRBV28, the J gene TRBJ2-1; 10 bases match TRBD1. The CDR3 is 15 amino acids. Trimming took 5 bases from V and 9 from J; bases not matched to a gene: 10. The germline CDR1 and CDR2 sequences are MDHEN and SYDVKM. The CDR3 sequence: CASSTAGTGEIEQFF. The DNA of the CDR3 is TGTGCCAGCAGTACAGCAGGGACAGGGGAGATTGAGCAGTTCTTC. Full variable domain (remainder filled in from reference TRBV28 and TRBJ2-1): DVKVTQSSRYLVKRTGEKVFLECVQDMDHENMFWYRQDPGLGLRLIYFSYDVKMKEKGDIPEGYSVSREKKERFSLILESASTNQTSMYLCASSTAGTGEIEQFFGPGTRLTVL.

This clonotype was recorded a few times. The V call is TRBV29-1, the J call TRBJ2-7, with a tentative D call TRBD2 (6 bases). Trimming cost V 1 base and J 5 bases, with 12 bases left between them. The CDR3 has 13 residues. CDR1 and CDR2 from the germline V gene are SQVTM and ANQGSEA. The CDR3, as DNA: TGCAGCGTTGAAGGGGACTTGCTAGACGAGCAGTACTTC. Protein sequence: CSVEGDLLDEQYF.

The chain combines TRBV9 with TRBJ1-1; D not certain. V lost 0 bases, J lost 3 bases, and 6 bases lay in between. CDR3 length: 13 amino acids. In germline, CDR1 is SGDLS, CDR2 YYNGEE. CDR3 in DNA: TGTGCCAGCAGCGTAGTGGACGACACTGAAGCTTTCTTT. Its translation: CASSVVDDTEAFF.

The chain joins TRBV10-3 to TRBJ2-3, with TRBD1 identical over 11 bases. Germline lookup yields CDR1 ENHRY and CDR2 SYGVKD. This CDR3 comprises 15 residues. The V and J ends lost 9 bases and 4 bases, in that order; junction bases with no gene match: 9. CDR3 sequence reads: CAIGGGQGAPDTQYF. The CDR3 DNA reads as TGTGCCATAGGAGGAGGACAGGGGGCACCAGATACGCAGTATTTT.

Many counts were recorded for this clonotype. The rearrangement links TRBV20-1 to TRBJ1-5, with D uncertain. The CDR3 loop spans 14 amino acids. The germline gives CDR1 DFQATT, CDR2 SNEGSKA (reference sequence). The V end was cut by 3 bases, the J end by 3 bases, with 12 bases between. The CDR3, as DNA: TGCAGTGCTAGTTCTAGACAACACAATCAGCCCCAGCATTTT. Encoded protein: CSASSRQHNQPQHF.

This sequence joins TRBV29-1 and TRBJ1-1; D unclear. This CDR3 is built from 12 residues. Trimming took 7 bases from V and 3 from J, leaving 12 bases between them. The germline V gene encodes CDR1 SQVTM and CDR2 ANQGSEA. This CDR3 reads CSGGRDYTEAFF. DNA of the CDR3: TGCAGCGGAGGGAGGGATTACACTGAAGCTTTCTTT.

This clonotype showed up just a few times. V gene TRBV20-1 combines with J gene TRBJ2-1; TRBD2 agrees at 8 bases. Unmatched junction bases numbered 7, after V lost 4 bases and J lost 2 bases. The CDR3 totals 15 residues. Germline lookup yields CDR1 DFQATT and CDR2 SNEGSKA (reference sequence). The CDR3 spells CSAIGAGAAYNEQFF. The CDR3 DNA sequence: TGCAGTGCTATAGGAGCGGGAGCCGCCTACAATGAGCAGTTCTTC.

This clonotype came up a few times. The V call is TRBV18, the J call TRBJ1-1; 7 positions match TRBD1. This CDR3 has 15 amino acids. CDR1 and CDR2 (germline): KGHSH, LQKENI. The J segment lost 3 bases and the V segment lost 1 base, leaving 5 bases of the junction unmatched. CDR3 residues: CASSPLLQGHTEAFF. The CDR3 DNA reads TGTGCCAGCTCACCACTCTTACAGGGGCACACTGAAGCTTTCTTT. Complete variable domain (other parts from reference TRBV18 and TRBJ1-1): NAGVMQNPRHLVRRRGQEARLRCSPMKGHSHVYWYRQLPEEGLKFMVYLQKENIIDESGMPKERFSAEFPKEGPSILRIQQVVRGDSAAYFCASSPLLQGHTEAFFGQGTRLTVV.

This clonotype was picked up a small number of times. The chain combines TRBV5-1 with TRBJ2-7, with D maybe TRBD2 (5 bases). Germline assignment: CDR1 SGHRS and CDR2 YFSETQ. Trimming took off 4 bases at V and 0 bases at J, with 11 bases between the two ends. The CDR3 spans 14 residues. CDR3: CASSPGGRSYEQYV. The CDR3 nucleotides read TGCGCCAGCAGCCCTGGCGGGCGCTCCTACGAGCAGTACGTC.

The V and J genes are TRBV23-1 and TRBJ2-2; D might be TRBD1 or TRBD2, each matching 5 bases. TRBV23-1 carries the ORF label, with uncertain function. This CDR3 has 15 amino acids. Trimming stripped 4 bases from V and 4 bases from J, with 13 bases between. This CDR3 reads CASSRGYRVTGELFF. The CDR3 coding sequence is TGCGCCAGCAGTCGGGGGTATCGGGTCACCGGGGAGCTGTTTTTT.

This clonotype was detected only a few times. The genes are TRBV12-3 or TRBV12-4 and TRBJ2-1, with D possibly TRBD1 on 6 matching bases. There are 14 residues in the CDR3. The V end was cut by 5 bases, the J end by 4 bases, with 12 bases between. The CDR3 region has the DNA TGTGCCAGCAGTACGACAGGAAAGTACAATGAGCAGTTCTTC. It codes for CASSTTGKYNEQFF.

This clonotype has just a few counts. The V gene is TRBV5-5, the J gene TRBJ1-2; no clear D gene. CDR3 length equals 14 residues. From germline, CDR1 is SGHKS and CDR2 YYEKEE (reference sequence). Trimming pared 2 bases from V and 6 bases from J, leaving 14 bases between. CDR3 protein: CASSFVDGCDGYTF. Here the CDR3 DNA reads TGTGCCAGCAGCTTCGTTGACGGCTGCGATGGCTACACCTTC.

This clonotype was detected a few times. The CDR3 reads CSADHRGNNEQFF. Here the CDR3 DNA reads TGCAGTGCCGACCACAGGGGAAACAATGAGCAGTTCTTC. V gene TRBV20-1 combines with J gene TRBJ2-1; 7 bases are shared with TRBD1. Germline V gene lookup returns CDR1 DFQATT and CDR2 SNEGSKA (reference sequence). This CDR3 contains 13 residues. Unmatched junction bases numbered 7, after V lost 6 bases and J lost 5 bases.

This clonotype was seen a few times. The genes are TRBV28 and TRBJ2-1; unclear D gene. With 5 bases removed from V and 6 bases from J, the gap between germline ends came to 5 bases. Germline CDR1 is MDHEN and CDR2 is SYDVKM. The CDR3 extends over 11 amino acids. The CDR3 nucleotides are TGTGCCAGCAGTGTCATCAATGAGCAGTTCTTC. It codes for CASSVINEQFF. The full variable domain, rest sourced from reference TRBV28 and TRBJ2-1, is DVKVTQSSRYLVKRTGEKVFLECVQDMDHENMFWYRQDPGLGLRLIYFSYDVKMKEKGDIPEGYSVSREKKERFSLILESASTNQTSMYLCASSVINEQFFGPGTRLTVL.